Presented here are 32 T cell receptor beta chains from one specimen sequenced in a study of blood T cell repertoires in COVID-19. TCRdb's table, derived via immunoSEQ multiplex PCR, lists solely in-frame clones and lacks some. This sample has 300,000 to 450,000 clones, with about 80% found just once. The specimen was peripheral blood. Receptor source: a human donor with acute or convalescent COVID-19. The donor label of this sample is uncertain.

The chain carries TRBV10-3 and TRBJ1-1, with D perhaps matching TRBD1 (6 bases). Looked up from germline, CDR1 is ENHRY and CDR2 is SYGVKD. CDR3 size: 14 residues. The V and J ends lost 4 bases and 1 base respectively, with 10 bases between them. The CDR3 DNA sequence: TGTGCCATCAGTGCGCGGGGGGCGAACACTGAAGCTTTCTTT. Its protein is CAISARGANTEAFF.

The table lists this clone with a count of one. V usage is TRBV2 and J usage is TRBJ2-7; 7 bases match TRBD1. The CDR3 is 12 amino acids. Looked up from germline, CDR1 is SNHLY and CDR2 is FYNNEI. Trimming removed 6 bases from V and 4 bases from J; junction bases left unmatched: 3. In nucleotides, the CDR3 is TGTGCCAGCAGCCTACAGGGGTACGAGCAGTACTTC. As protein: CASSLQGYEQYF.

This rearrangement joins TRBV12-3 or TRBV12-4 to TRBJ1-1; no definite D call. This CDR3 has 13 amino acids. V was pared by 3 bases and J by 5 bases, with 10 bases between. CDR3 loop: CASSFRFMTEAFF. The CDR3 nucleotides are TGTGCCAGCAGTTTCAGGTTCATGACTGAAGCTTTCTTT.

With regard to this clone: The same CDR3 can be traced to other DNA sequences in this sample. The V and J genes are TRBV6-5 and TRBJ1-6; a possible D gene is TRBD1 (5 bases). With 0 bases removed from V and 8 bases from J, the gap between germline ends came to 11 bases. The CDR3 is 15 residues long. Germline V gene data show CDR1 as MNHEY and CDR2 as SVGAGI. The DNA of the CDR3 is TGTGCCAGCAGTTACTCTAGGGGCAGTGATTCACCCCTCCACTTT. Protein sequence: CASSYSRGSDSPLHF.

The rearrangement links TRBV6-2 or TRBV6-3 to TRBJ1-2, with a weak D call TRBD1 (5 bases). This CDR3 is 14 amino acids long. Germline V CDR1 and CDR2: MNHEY, SVGEGT. V gave up 6 bases and J gave up 5 bases, with 16 bases separating them. CDR3 residues: CASSLVARGYGYTF. The CDR3 DNA reads as TGTGCCAGCAGCCTCGTCGCCCGGGGGTATGGCTACACCTTC.

This clone was seen only once. The chain combines TRBV2 with TRBJ2-2, with D perhaps matching TRBD1 (5 bases). This CDR3 has 15 amino acids. Looked up from germline, CDR1 is SNHLY and CDR2 is FYNNEI. Trimming cost V 4 bases and J 7 bases, with 16 bases left between them. CDR3 region: CASSASIRQGGELFF. The CDR3 coding sequence is TGTGCCAGCAGTGCGTCCATCCGGCAGGGCGGGGAGCTGTTTTTT.

The chain employs TRBV11-2 and TRBJ1-6; 7 positions agree with TRBD1. The trim removed 5 bases at V and 6 bases at J, leaving 4 bases unmatched. The germline V gene encodes CDR1 SGHAT and CDR2 FQNNGV. This CDR3 spans 14 amino acids. CDR3 sequence reads: CASSDRDGNSPLHF. CDR3 bases: TGTGCCAGCAGCGACAGGGACGGTAATTCACCCCTCCACTTT. Filled out from reference TRBV11-2 and TRBJ1-6, the complete variable domain reads EAGVAQSPRYKIIEKRQSVAFWCNPISGHATLYWYQQILGQGPKLLIQFQNNGVVDDSQLPKDRFSAERLKGVDSTLKIQPAKLEDSAVYLCASSDRDGNSPLHFGNGTRLTVT.

The V call is TRBV18, the J call TRBJ2-5; 9 bases match TRBD1. V was clipped by 8 bases and J by 0 bases; unmatched bases: 7. The CDR3 length is 15 residues. Germline-derived CDR1 and CDR2 are KGHSH and LQKENI. The CDR3 loop is CASKRGDRDQETQYF. The CDR3 DNA sequence: TGTGCCAGCAAACGAGGGGACAGGGACCAAGAGACCCAGTACTTC.

J is TRBJ2-5 and V is TRBV6-2 or TRBV6-3; 9 bases are shared with TRBD2. The ends lost 2 bases at V and 3 bases at J; junction bases unmatched: 7. CDR3 length equals 16 residues. From germline, CDR1 is MNHEY and CDR2 SVGEGT. CDR3 DNA sequence: TGTGCCAGCAGTTACGGGCTAGCGGGGTTCAAAGAGACCCAGTACTTC. The encoded protein is CASSYGLAGFKETQYF.

The chain employs TRBV29-1 and TRBJ1-1; the D is unclear. V lost 6 bases and J 0 bases, leaving 14 bases between the germline ends. The CDR3 contains 14 residues. The germline CDR1 and CDR2 sequences are SQVTM and ANQGSEA. CDR3 residues: CSVIPQDMNTEAFF. CDR3 coding DNA: TGCAGCGTGATCCCTCAGGATATGAACACTGAAGCTTTCTTT.

This CDR3 is CASSLRTSTYTTDTQYF. Here the CDR3 DNA reads TGTGCCAGCTCACTCCGGACTTCAACTTACACCACAGATACGCAGTATTTT. This chain joins TRBV18 and TRBJ2-3, with a tentative D call TRBD2 (5 bases). The V and J ends lost 4 bases and 2 bases respectively, with 19 bases between them. The CDR3 spans 17 residues. In germline, CDR1 is KGHSH, CDR2 LQKENI.

In this sample, this clone turned up once. The rearrangement links TRBV5-4 to TRBJ2-7; 7 nucleotides line up with TRBD1. Germline V gene data show CDR1 as SGHNT and CDR2 as YYREEE (reference sequence). V lost 2 bases, J lost 2 bases, and 4 bases stayed unmatched. The CDR3 has 14 residues. The CDR3 DNA is TGTGCCAGCAGCTTAAGACAGGGTACCTACGAGCAGTACTTC. The encoded protein is CASSLRQGTYEQYF.

The chain employs TRBV18 and TRBJ2-1; the match to TRBD2 covers 8 bases. Trimming at V came to 6 bases and at J to 4 bases, leaving 5 bases not matched to a gene. From germline, CDR1 is KGHSH and CDR2 LQKENI. This CDR3 comprises 14 residues. CDR3 residues: CASSRVAGYNEQFF. Written as DNA, the CDR3 is TGTGCCAGCTCTAGGGTAGCGGGATACAATGAGCAGTTCTTC.

The chain joins TRBV7-9 to TRBJ1-6, with D perhaps TRBD1 (5 bases). Germline CDR1 reads SEHNR; CDR2 reads FQNEAQ (reference sequence). This CDR3 is 12 amino acids long. The V and J ends lost 5 bases and 7 bases respectively, with 6 bases between them. The CDR3 reads CASSRQNSPLHF. DNA for the CDR3: TGTGCCAGCAGCCGACAGAATTCACCCCTCCACTTT.

The rearrangement uses TRBV15 and TRBJ1-4; D ambiguous. CDR1 LNHNV and CDR2 YYDKDF come from the germline V gene (reference sequence). CDR3 size: 14 residues. V shed 0 bases and J shed 6 bases, with 8 bases lying between them. CDR3 in amino acids: CATSRDSVDEKLFF. The CDR3 bases are TGTGCCACCAGCAGAGATTCAGTCGATGAAAAACTGTTTTTT.

The rearrangement links TRBV27 to TRBJ2-1; 8 nucleotides match TRBD1. The CDR3 is made up of 15 amino acids. J gave up 7 bases and V 3 bases, and 8 bases lay outside the gene matches. The V gene's germline CDR1 is MNHEY and CDR2 SMNVEV (reference sequence). This CDR3 is CASSFQGARWNEQFF. For the CDR3, the DNA is TGTGCCAGCAGTTTCCAGGGGGCCCGGTGGAATGAGCAGTTCTTC.

In its sample, this clone was seen once. The genes are TRBV2 and TRBJ2-1; D is possibly TRBD1 (8 bases). Trimming left V 5 bases short and J 10 bases short, with 15 bases between. The CDR3 covers 13 residues. The germline V gene encodes CDR1 SNHLY and CDR2 FYNNEI. The CDR3 spells CASSKDREGEQFF. The CDR3 DNA is TGTGCCAGCAGTAAGGACAGGGAGGGCGAGCAGTTCTTC.

V and J are TRBV16 and TRBJ1-2; maybe TRBD1 (5 bases). The CDR3 consists of 15 residues. Germline values: CDR1 KGHSY, CDR2 FQNENV. Trimming stripped 6 bases from V and 5 bases from J, with 19 bases between. Here the CDR3 DNA reads TGTGCCAGCAGTCCTCTGGACATCGGGCAATATGGCTACACCTTC. It is translated as CASSPLDIGQYGYTF.

The chain carries TRBV18 and TRBJ2-5; 9 positions match TRBD1. Trimming at V came to 7 bases and at J to 6 bases, leaving 9 bases not matched to a gene. Germline CDR1 and CDR2: KGHSH and LQKENI. The CDR3 runs 14 residues. The CDR3 here is CASLGQGTLQTQYF. The CDR3 nucleotides read TGTGCCAGCTTGGGACAGGGAACATTACAGACCCAGTACTTC.

The chain has TRBV6-6 and TRBJ1-2; weak D call: TRBD1 (6 bases). From germline, CDR1 is MNHNY and CDR2 SVGAGI (reference sequence). V lost 7 bases to trimming and J lost 7 bases, with 16 bases between them. CDR3 length: 13 residues. CDR3 sequence: CASIPGRGGGYTF. For the CDR3, the DNA is TGTGCCAGCATTCCGGGCAGGGGTGGTGGCTACACCTTC.

This clone was seen a single time. The chain links TRBV6-4 to TRBJ2-2; a possible D gene is TRBD2 (5 bases). V dropped 0 bases and J dropped 0 bases, with 8 bases sitting between them. The CDR3 contains 16 residues. Looked up from germline, CDR1 is MRHNA and CDR2 is SNTAGT. The CDR3 DNA reads TGTGCCAGCAGTGACTCTCTAGCTCCGAACACCGGGGAGCTGTTTTTT. It translates to CASSDSLAPNTGELFF.

The gene calls are TRBV30 and TRBJ2-2, with D hard to call. Germline values: CDR1 GTSNPN, CDR2 SVGIG (reference sequence). The CDR3 has 15 residues. The V end lost 3 bases, the J end lost 1 base, and 12 bases lay between the germline ends. CDR3 in amino acids: CAWRAIMGNTGELFF. In DNA, the CDR3 is TGTGCCTGGAGAGCGATTATGGGGAACACCGGGGAGCTGTTTTTT.

The V call is TRBV30, the J call TRBJ1-2; 7 nucleotides line up with TRBD1. Losses at the gene ends were 5 bases for V and 6 bases for J; bases not matched to a gene: 6. Germline V gene lookup returns CDR1 GTSNPN and CDR2 SVGIG (reference sequence). The CDR3 is 12 amino acids. CDR3 coding DNA: TGTGCCTGGGAACTACAGGGGCATGGCTACACCTTC. Translating it yields CAWELQGHGYTF.

About this clone: Other nucleotide sequences from this sample produce the same CDR3. The chain couples TRBV5-1 to TRBJ1-2; D gene unclear. Germline V gives CDR1 SGHRS, CDR2 YFSETQ. There are 14 residues in the CDR3. The V end lost 0 bases, the J end lost 0 bases, and 6 bases lay between the germline ends. CDR3 region: CASSLDSSNYGYTF. CDR3 in DNA: TGCGCCAGCAGCTTGGACAGTTCTAACTATGGCTACACCTTC.

The chain couples TRBV19 to TRBJ1-2; tentatively, D is TRBD1 (5 bases). The germline V gene has CDR1 LNHDA and CDR2 SQIVND (reference sequence). The V gene lost 7 bases and the J gene lost 5 bases, with 26 bases spanning the gap. CDR3 length: 17 amino acids. Here the CDR3 DNA reads TGTGCCAGTACCAAATCGGTGGACATTGCGCGATCTTATGGCTACACCTTC. Protein: CASTKSVDIARSYGYTF.

Regarding this clone: Other DNA sequences in this sample translate to the same CDR3. The chain couples TRBV6-1 to TRBJ1-1; a weak D match, TRBD1 (6 bases). The CDR3 sequence is 14 residues long. From germline, CDR1 is MNHNS and CDR2 SASEGT. V lost 2 bases and J lost 3, with 10 bases in between. CDR3 sequence: CASSEQGLYTEAFF. As DNA, the CDR3 is TGTGCCAGCAGTGAACAGGGGCTGTACACTGAAGCTTTCTTT.

This clone was seen more than once but under ten times. The chain joins TRBV28 to TRBJ2-7; the D is unclear. Per germline, CDR1 MDHEN and CDR2 SYDVKM. V was trimmed by 3 bases and J by 0 bases, leaving 12 bases between them. The CDR3 covers 15 residues. The DNA for the CDR3 is TGTGCCAGCAGTTTCGAGAGCCCCCGCTCCTACGAGCAGTACTTC. Protein sequence: CASSFESPRSYEQYF. Full variable domain (remainder filled in from reference TRBV28 and TRBJ2-7): DVKVTQSSRYLVKRTGEKVFLECVQDMDHENMFWYRQDPGLGLRLIYFSYDVKMKEKGDIPEGYSVSREKKERFSLILESASTNQTSMYLCASSFESPRSYEQYFGPGTRLTVT.

The V and J genes are TRBV30 and TRBJ1-1; D call uncertain. CDR3 length: 13 residues. Germline V gene data show CDR1 as GTSNPN and CDR2 as SVGIG (reference sequence). V gave up 0 bases and J gave up 0 bases, with 5 bases separating them. In DNA, the CDR3 is TGTGCCTGGAGTGTAGACATGAACACTGAAGCTTTCTTT. Translating gives CAWSVDMNTEAFF.

The CDR3 DNA follows: TGCGCCAGCAGTGAGAGGCAGGGTAATTCCTACAATGAGCAGTTCTTC. Translation gives CASSERQGNSYNEQFF. The chain recombines TRBV10-1 with TRBJ2-1; D possibly corresponds to TRBD1 (5 bases). V dropped 2 bases and J dropped 1 base, with 12 bases sitting between them. Looked up from germline, CDR1 is WNHNN and CDR2 is SYGVQD (reference sequence). The CDR3 runs to 16 residues.

This rearrangement joins TRBV19 to TRBJ1-4; D remains unclear. V was shortened by 10 bases and J by 3 bases, with 18 bases between the two germline ends. CDR3 length equals 15 residues. Germline loops: CDR1 LNHDA, CDR2 SQIVND (reference sequence). The CDR3 region is CATRLQIGANEKLFF. The CDR3 region has the DNA TGTGCCACCAGACTTCAGATCGGTGCTAATGAAAAACTGTTTTTT.

Concerning this clone itself: Germline is not matched at one junction end, which may reflect a read error. The V and J genes are TRBV5-1 and TRBJ2-1; 14 bases map to TRBD2. The CDR3 spans 14 residues. The V gene's germline CDR1 is SGHRS and CDR2 YFSETQ. The chain's CDR3 is CASSAGLAGAQGVF. The CDR3 DNA reads as TGCGCCAGCAGCGCGGGACTAGCGGGAGCCCAAGGGGTCTTC.

The chain uses TRBV19 and TRBJ2-2; 7 nucleotides match TRBD1. The trim removed 5 bases at V and 6 bases at J, leaving 3 bases unmatched. The CDR3 consists of 13 residues. Germline values: CDR1 LNHDA, CDR2 SQIVND (reference sequence). CDR3 loop: CASSVDRAGELFF. CDR3 DNA sequence: TGTGCCAGTAGTGTCGACAGGGCCGGGGAGCTGTTTTTT.